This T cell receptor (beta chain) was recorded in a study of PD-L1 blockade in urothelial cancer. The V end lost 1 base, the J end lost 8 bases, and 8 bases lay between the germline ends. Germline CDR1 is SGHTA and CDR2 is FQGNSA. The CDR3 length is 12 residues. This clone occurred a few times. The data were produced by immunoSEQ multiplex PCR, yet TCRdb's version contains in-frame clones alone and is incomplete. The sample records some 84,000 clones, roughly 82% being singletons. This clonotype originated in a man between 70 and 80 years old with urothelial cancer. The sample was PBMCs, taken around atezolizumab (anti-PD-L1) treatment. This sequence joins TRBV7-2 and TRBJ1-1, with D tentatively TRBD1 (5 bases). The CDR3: CASSLVAGEAFF. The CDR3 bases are TGTGCCAGCAGCTTAGTGGCAGGGGAAGCTTTCTTT.